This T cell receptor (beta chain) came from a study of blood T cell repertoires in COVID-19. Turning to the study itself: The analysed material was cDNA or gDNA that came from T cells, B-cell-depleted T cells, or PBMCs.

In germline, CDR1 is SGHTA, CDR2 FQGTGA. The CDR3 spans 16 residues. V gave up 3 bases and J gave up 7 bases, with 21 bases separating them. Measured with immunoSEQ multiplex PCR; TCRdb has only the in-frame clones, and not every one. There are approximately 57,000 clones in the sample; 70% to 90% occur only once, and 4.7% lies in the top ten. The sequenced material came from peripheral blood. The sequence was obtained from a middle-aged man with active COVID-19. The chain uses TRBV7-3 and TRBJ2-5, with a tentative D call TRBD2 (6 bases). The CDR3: CASSLGLEAGGGTQYF. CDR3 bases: TGTGCCAGCAGCTTGGGACTGGAGGCGGGCGGTGGGACCCAGTACTTC. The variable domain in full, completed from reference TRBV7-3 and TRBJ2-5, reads GAGVSQTPSNKVTEKGKYVELRCDPISGHTALYWYRQSLGQGPEFLIYFQGTGAADDSGLPNDRFFAVRPEGSVSTLKIQRTERGDSAVYLCASSLGLEAGGGTQYFGPGTRLLVL.